This T cell receptor (beta chain) was profiled in a study of cytomegalovirus exposure and HLA in healthy donors (dated by TCRdb to 2017 to 2019). Turning to the overall study: An earlier analysis of under 600 of the donors reported 250 to 350 Gb of sequence data and about 100 million unique TCR beta sequences from roughly 180 million T cells. A later analysis re-examined previously published TCR beta repertoires from about 700 donors and added high-resolution HLA genotyping to investigate patterns of TCR occurrence. The aim of the study was to test whether cataloging public T cell receptors could identify signatures of past pathogen exposure. HLA typing included class I and class II loci at four-digit resolution. Among 398 genotyped donors of the cohort, an average of approximately 240,000 unique TCR beta nucleotide sequences was sequenced per donor, of which about 20% were non-productive. Besides the first cohort of around 700 subjects, a separate validation cohort made up of around 120 different subjects was used. The number of typed donors differed by locus: roughly 620-640 for A, B, C, DRB1 and DQB1; 500 to 550 for DQA1; around 580 for DPA1; and some 450 for DPB1. In a later genetic analysis, genome-wide SNP genotypes for about 60% of the 666 donors were used, and that subset was treated as a discovery cohort. Of the roughly 400 genotyped donors, 81% fell in the genetic ancestry cluster associated with self-reported Caucasian donors. Rather than using new phenotypic data, the later analysis identified candidate immune exposures from TCR beta sequences and from how often those sequences occurred across donors. Four or five DR-DQ haplotypes were handled as single units for association and clustering, since linkage in the cohort was strong. An earlier analysis of 587 of the donors used high-throughput TCR beta sequencing to judge whether each TCR beta V gene segment behaved as functional or pseudogenic. All discovery cohort repertoires had been generated using a single sequencing platform. The study used immunosequencing to profile the T cell repertoires of approximately 690 subjects and linked those repertoires to cytomegalovirus serostatus. An early release that covered several hundred HLA-typed donors contained 300 to 350 gigabases of sequencing data and 65 million to 100 million unique TCR sequences. Alongside the repertoire data, information on donor age, sex, ethnicity and CMV serostatus was compiled. High-throughput TCR immunosequencing, statistical association of individual TCRs with disease status, and machine learning were combined to predict cytomegalovirus infection status.

The cohort was made up of about 670 healthy bone marrow donors. All cohort members were sampled while nominally healthy, although unrecorded immune exposures were likely present. The donor was CMV seronegative and was included in the group of 352 seronegative cohort members. A peripheral blood sample was provided by each donor, and peripheral blood mononuclear cells were used for TCR beta sequencing. Genomic DNA was extracted from the blood cell samples with the Qiagen DNeasy Blood Extraction Kit. Worth noting for this clone: This clone's antigen is unknown.

CDR1 and CDR2 are read off the germline V gene as MRHNA and SNTAGT. The V end gives up 3 bases and the J end 0 bases, leaving 2 bases in the junction not matched to a gene. CDR3 length: 17 amino acids, cysteine to phenylalanine. Just the 51-base CDR3 DNA is kept, in frame starting at base 1. The library was produced with the immunoSEQ multiplex PCR assay. For the multiplex PCR, a mixture combining 60 forward primers for TCR Vbeta segments and 13 reverse primers for TCR Jbeta segments was used. The CDR3 region of rearranged TCR beta genes was amplified from genomic DNA with a multiplex PCR assay. The Illumina HiSeq System was used to sequence the amplified TCR beta libraries as 87-base-pair reads. As for how the authors treated the data: A later analysis counted some 80 million unique TCR beta chains across the 666 repertoires, and roughly 9.9 million of these chains were shared by at least two donors. To remove PCR and sequencing errors, raw reads were error-corrected and collapsed into unique sequences using a nearest-neighbor algorithm that merged closely related sequences. V, D and J gene segments were assigned by aligning CDR3 sequences to IMGT reference sequences. For a sequence to be retained, a match of at least six nucleotides to both a V gene segment and a J gene segment was required. Rearrangements were called productive when the CDR3 lacked stop codons and stayed in frame with V and J; all others were non-productive. CDR3 was defined according to IMGT convention as the region running from the second conserved V-encoded cysteine to the conserved J-encoded phenylalanine. In an earlier analysis of 500 to 650 of the donors, sequences lacking an unambiguous match to a single V gene segment were excluded. In an earlier analysis of 587 of the donors, a V segment was called functional when productive rearrangements were above 56.7%, and segregating when the standard deviation between donors exceeded 5%. A statistical classification framework was developed to diagnose cytomegalovirus status using the catalog of TCR beta chain sequences. In a later analysis, V and J genes were assigned by comparing TCR nucleotide sequences against IMGT/GENE-DB human TR gene sequences. A later analysis assigned CDR3 sequences and most-parsimonious VDJ recombination scenarios with the TCRdist pipeline. A later analysis defined each TCR beta chain by its CDR3 amino acid sequence plus V-gene family, and excluded reads lacking a unique V-gene family. A later analysis removed several hundred highly shared, low-generation-probability nucleotide sequences to deal with suspected cross-contamination and a sequencing artifact. In a later analysis, a clonal expansion index for each public chain was calculated from normalized within-repertoire ranks of inferred template counts. A later analysis computed generation probabilities with a VDJ recombination model fitted to out-of-frame rearrangements, and checked the results against IGoR. A later analysis scored TCR-TCR, TCR-HLA and TCR-CMV co-occurrence with hypergeometric tests, applying a repertoire-size bias correction to TCR pairs. False discovery rates were estimated in a later analysis by permuting HLA or CMV assignments 20 times. In a later analysis, co-occurring TCRs were grouped with DBSCAN, and TCRdist sequence similarity was added when clustering was performed within HLA-allele-positive subsets. Repertoires with fewer than 30,000 or more than 120,000 public chains, plus five repertoires with anomalous nucleotide sharing, were excluded from co-occurrence clustering. TCRdb provides this immuneACCESS table in a form limited to in-frame rearrangements. Some clones are lacking; in checked studies, under half of them reflect an unresolved V gene, and why the rest are absent is not known. V and J calls and clone size follow that table, whereas D and trimming were derived from the DNA. This specimen's table enumerates about 140,000 clones. The leading ten clones occupy 0.75% to 1% of the sample.

What the study reported, not specific to this receptor: In vitro tests confirmed that a few of the cytomegalovirus-associated TCR beta chains recognize cytomegalovirus antigens. The classifier was reported to diagnose cytomegalovirus status with high specificity and sensitivity in both the original cohort and the validation cohort. This cohort had only TCR beta chains sequenced, and the lack of alpha or paired-chain data limited which features could be detected. A later analysis found that most CMV-associated TCR beta chains appeared HLA-restricted, with HLA associations seemingly driven largely by CMV exposure. A cluster of highly shared sequence variants was judged likely to be a technical artifact of the sequencing pipeline. Linkage disequilibrium might explain the correlated functional status among segregating V segments, but an unknown experimental factor could not be ruled out. While some public TCRs were present in many individuals, most TCR sequences turned up only very rarely across donors. In a later genetic analysis, fewer N-insertions in productive TCRs were reported among donors in an Asian-associated ancestry cluster than the roughly 700-donor mean. A later analysis associated around 16,000 TCR beta sequences with specific HLA alleles at a false discovery rate of 0.05. Roughly uniform sequencing depth across donors was assumed in presence/absence analyses, although this assumption may not hold. Because HLA typing was unavailable for some donors at each locus, only the typed subset was used in association tests. A further reported finding was that TCR beta sequences accurately predicted the HLA-A and HLA-B alleles for most subjects in the first cohort. Some IMGT-functional V segments, including TRBV6-2 and TRBV6-3, could not be distinguished by the 87-base-pair reads and were therefore excluded. A total of 150 or so TCR beta chains were listed by the study as associated with cytomegalovirus. Some 16 rarely observed V segments, including chromosome 9 orphons, were excluded from the earlier analysis of almost 600 of the donors because counts were too low. Several of the top co-occurrence clusters appeared to be linked to parvovirus B19, influenza, CMV and Epstein-Barr virus, according to a later analysis. In a later analysis, HLA-associated TCR beta chains showed more clonal expansion and lower generation probabilities than non-associated chains that were equally common. CMV serostatus was the only immune exposure information available for the cohort. When HLA alleles, especially DR and DQ, strongly co-occurred, TCR associations were difficult to assign to individual alleles. Broadly in line with IMGT annotations, most TCR beta V segments showed up in productive rearrangements about 87% or about 30% of the time in an earlier analysis of roughly 590 of the donors. A later genetic analysis associated a missense DCLRE1C variant with V-gene and J-gene trimming of TCR beta chains, and an independent cohort replicated the association. It was suggested by the authors that the approach could potentially be generalized to other disease states and immunological phenotypes. A later analysis found that TCR association rates varied across HLA loci, with DRB1 alleles showing the most associated TCRs and HLA-C alleles the fewest.

The specimen sequenced was PBMCs. This clonotype was sampled from a male donor in good health and CMV-seronegative. The V gene is TRBV6-4 and the J gene is TRBJ2-2; 12 bases in the junction line up with TRBD2. The DNA sequence is given as TGTGCCAGCAGTGAACTAGCGGGAGGTTCGAACACCGGGGAGCTGTTTTTT. This codes for CASSELAGGSNTGELFF.